This TCR beta chain was sequenced for a study of cytomegalovirus exposure and HLA in healthy donors. Points from the study as a whole: Differences between HLA loci emerged in a later analysis of TCR association rates, with DRB1 most and HLA-C fewest. Cytomegalovirus association was listed for approximately 150 TCR beta chains.

CDR3 length: 13 residues. Germline-derived CDR1 and CDR2 are SNHLY and FYNNEI. V shed 3 bases and J shed 6 bases, with 11 bases lying between them. It was with 60 Vbeta and 13 Jbeta primers that the PCR ran. Using immunoSEQ multiplex PCR, the repertoire was profiled, and TCRdb retains in-frame clones only, with some absent. The table includes 110,000 or so clones, roughly 77% detected once. Participants comprised healthy donors of bone marrow. Points on this clone: No antigen is known for it.

The chain couples TRBV2 to TRBJ1-1; D call uncertain. This clonotype was obtained from a man aged 50 to 59 in good health and CMV-seropositive. The sequenced sample was PBMCs. This CDR3 is CASSEDPRAEAFF. The CDR3 coding sequence is TGTGCCAGCAGTGAGGACCCGAGGGCTGAAGCTTTCTTT.